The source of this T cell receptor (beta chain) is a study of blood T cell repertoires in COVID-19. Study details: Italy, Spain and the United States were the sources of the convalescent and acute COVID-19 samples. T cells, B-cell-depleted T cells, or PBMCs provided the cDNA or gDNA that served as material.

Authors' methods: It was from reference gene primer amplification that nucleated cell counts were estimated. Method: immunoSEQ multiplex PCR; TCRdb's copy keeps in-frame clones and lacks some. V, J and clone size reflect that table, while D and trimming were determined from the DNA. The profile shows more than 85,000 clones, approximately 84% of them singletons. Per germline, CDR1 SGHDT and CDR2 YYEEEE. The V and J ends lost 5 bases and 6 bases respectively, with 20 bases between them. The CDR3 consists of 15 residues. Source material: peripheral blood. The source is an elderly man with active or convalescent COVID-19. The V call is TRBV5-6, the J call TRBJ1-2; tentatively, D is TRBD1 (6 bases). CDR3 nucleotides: TGTGCCAGCAGGCCTCGGGGGGGGCCTGGCGATGGCTACACCTTC. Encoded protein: CASRPRGGPGDGYTF.